Detailed here is one TCR beta chain. What it binds is not known. The data originate from a study of B cell selection in AIRE deficiency. Findings and caveats of the study: In TCRBV usage, CDR3 length and diversity, patient Tconv and Treg cells matched healthy donors. Only TCRbeta was sequenced; about 35% of shared healthy Treg sequences appeared in Tconv. Of some 4,000 shared Treg TCRbeta sequences, over 25% were healthy-only, over 7% patient-only.

CD4+CD127+ cells were sorted as the conventional CD4 T cells. Controls came from healthy donors unrelated to patients. CDR1 and CDR2 from the germline V gene are SGHRS and YFSETQ. This CDR3 is built from 16 residues. The V gene end was trimmed by 6 bases and the J gene end by 2 bases; junction bases not matched to a gene: 7. The data were produced by immunoSEQ multiplex PCR, yet TCRdb's version contains in-frame clones alone and is incomplete. The repertoire holds about 27,000 clones, with less than 97% as singletons. The sample taken for sequencing was CD4+CD127+ conventional T cells sorted from PBMCs. The V call is TRBV5-1, the J call TRBJ2-6, with 8 bases fitting TRBD1. The clonotype comes from a human donor in good health. CDR3 sequence: CASTVTGGTGANVLTF. The CDR3 nucleotides are TGCGCCAGCACGGTTACAGGGGGGACTGGGGCCAACGTCCTGACTTTC.